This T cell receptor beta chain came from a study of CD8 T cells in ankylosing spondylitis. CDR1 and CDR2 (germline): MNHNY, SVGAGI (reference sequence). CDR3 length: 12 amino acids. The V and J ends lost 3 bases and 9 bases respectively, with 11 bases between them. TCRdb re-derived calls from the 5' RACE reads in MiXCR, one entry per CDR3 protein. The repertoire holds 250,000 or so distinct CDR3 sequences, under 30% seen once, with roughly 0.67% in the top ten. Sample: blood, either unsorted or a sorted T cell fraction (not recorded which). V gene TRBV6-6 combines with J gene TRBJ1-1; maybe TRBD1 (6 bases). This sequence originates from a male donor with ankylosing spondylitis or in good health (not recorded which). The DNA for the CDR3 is TGTGCCAGCAGTTATTCTCGGGACAAAGCTTTCTTT. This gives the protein CASSYSRDKAFF.